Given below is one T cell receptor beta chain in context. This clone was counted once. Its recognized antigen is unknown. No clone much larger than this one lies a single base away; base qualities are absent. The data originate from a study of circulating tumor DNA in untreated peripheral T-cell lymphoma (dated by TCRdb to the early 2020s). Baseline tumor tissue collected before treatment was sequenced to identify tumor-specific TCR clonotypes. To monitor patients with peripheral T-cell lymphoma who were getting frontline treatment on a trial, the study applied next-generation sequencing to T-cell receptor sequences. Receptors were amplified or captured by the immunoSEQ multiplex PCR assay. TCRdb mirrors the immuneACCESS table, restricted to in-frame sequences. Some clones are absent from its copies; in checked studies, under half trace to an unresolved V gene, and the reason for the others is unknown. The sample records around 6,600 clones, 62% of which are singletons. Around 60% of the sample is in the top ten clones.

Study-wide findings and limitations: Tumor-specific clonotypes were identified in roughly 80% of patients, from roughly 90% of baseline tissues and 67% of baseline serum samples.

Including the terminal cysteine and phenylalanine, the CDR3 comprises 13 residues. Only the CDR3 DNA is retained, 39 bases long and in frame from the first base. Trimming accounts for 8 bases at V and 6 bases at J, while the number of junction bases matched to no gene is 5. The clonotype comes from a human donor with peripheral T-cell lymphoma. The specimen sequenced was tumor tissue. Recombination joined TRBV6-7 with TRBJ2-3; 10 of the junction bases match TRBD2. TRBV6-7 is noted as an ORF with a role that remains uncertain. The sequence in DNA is TGTGCCAGCTCAACTAGCGGGGTGGATACGCAGTATTTT. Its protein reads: CASSTSGVDTQYF.